The 21 T cell receptor beta chains below come from one sample, sequenced in a study of blood T cell repertoires in COVID-19. Assay: immunoSEQ multiplex PCR; the TCRdb copy retains only in-frame clones and omits some. The repertoire holds about 250,000 clones, with around 85% as singletons. What was sequenced was PBMCs or T cells enriched from blood (not recorded which). Every receptor here comes from a woman between 50 and 59 years old with acute COVID-19.

The gene calls are TRBV21-1 and TRBJ2-7; the table's D call of TRBD1 was not tested on the DNA. TRBV21-1 is noted as a pseudogene. The CDR3 covers 11 residues. CDR3 sequence reads: CASSPSRDTGF. CDR3 DNA sequence: TGTGCCAGCAGCCCCAGTAGGGACACGGGCTTC.

The chain links TRBV5-4 to TRBJ2-3, with TRBD1 matching 9 bases. Trimming removed 1 base from V and 4 bases from J; junction bases left unmatched: 4. CDR3 length equals 15 residues. From germline, CDR1 is SGHNT and CDR2 YYREEE (reference sequence). CDR3 coding DNA: TGTGCCAGCAGCTTGCCCGGACAGGGGCCAGATACGCAGTATTTT. It is translated as CASSLPGQGPDTQYF.

The chain joins TRBV5-6 to TRBJ1-2; D perhaps matches TRBD1 (6 bases). This CDR3 contains 13 residues. V was clipped by 0 bases and J by 7 bases, with 10 bases between them. Germline values: CDR1 SGHDT, CDR2 YYEEEE. CDR3 DNA: TGTGCCAGCAGCTTGGCTAGGGGGTTTGGCTACACCTTC. Amino acid sequence: CASSLARGFGYTF.

V and J are TRBV12-3 or TRBV12-4 and TRBJ1-1; unclear D gene. This CDR3 has 13 residues. The V and J ends lost 2 bases and 11 bases respectively, with 15 bases between them. CDR3 sequence (DNA): TGTGCCAGCAGTTTATCGGACTCCCGAGGGGCTTTCTTT. This translates into CASSLSDSRGAFF.

J is TRBJ1-1 and V is TRBV13; a weak D match, TRBD1 (6 bases). V gave up 5 bases and J gave up 4 bases, with 11 bases separating them. From germline, CDR1 is PRHDT and CDR2 FYEKMQ (reference sequence). The CDR3 totals 13 residues. The CDR3 DNA reads as TGTGCCAGCAGCATACAGGGCGGCACTGAAGCTTTCTTT. It specifies CASSIQGGTEAFF.

V gene TRBV11-2 combines with J gene TRBJ2-1, with TRBD1 matching over 8 bases. Germline V gene lookup returns CDR1 SGHAT and CDR2 FQNNGV. The CDR3 loop spans 13 amino acids. Trimming took 5 bases from V and 5 from J; bases not matched to a gene: 2. The CDR3 loop reads CASSRTGNNEQFF. As DNA, the CDR3 is TGTGCCAGCAGCCGGACAGGGAACAATGAGCAGTTCTTC.

This chain joins TRBV5-6 and TRBJ1-4; D is possibly TRBD1 (5 bases). Germline-derived CDR1 and CDR2 are SGHDT and YYEEEE. The V gene lost 6 bases and the J gene lost 7 bases, with 16 bases spanning the gap. This CDR3 has 14 residues. The chain's CDR3 is CASTRPGYGEKLFF. The CDR3 DNA follows: TGTGCCAGCACCCGGCCAGGGTACGGTGAAAAACTGTTTTTT. Complete variable domain (other parts from reference TRBV5-6 and TRBJ1-4): DAGVTQSPTHLIKTRGQQVTLRCSPKSGHDTVSWYQQALGQGPQFIFQYYEEEERQRGNFPDRFSGHQFPNYSSELNVNALLLGDSALYLCASTRPGYGEKLFFGSGTQLSVL.

This clone was seen many times. The chain uses TRBV6-5 and TRBJ2-6, with D hard to call. CDR3 length: 13 residues. Germline V CDR1 and CDR2: MNHEY, SVGAGI. V lost 4 bases and J lost 1, with 2 bases in between. The CDR3, as DNA: TGTGCCAGCAGTTCATCTGGGGCCAACGTCCTGACTTTC. Its translation: CASSSSGANVLTF.

The V and J genes are TRBV7-9 and TRBJ2-5; 8 nucleotides align to TRBD2. The CDR3 covers 14 residues. Trimming removed 2 bases from V and 1 base from J; junction bases left unmatched: 0. Germline V gene data show CDR1 as SEHNR and CDR2 as FQNEAQ (reference sequence). The CDR3 here is CASSLSGGQETQYF. The CDR3 region has the DNA TGTGCCAGCAGCTTAAGCGGGGGCCAAGAGACCCAGTACTTC.

Here the CDR3 reads CASSLYGEAFF. The CDR3 DNA sequence: TGTGCCAGCAGTTTATACGGTGAAGCTTTCTTT. The chain employs TRBV28 and TRBJ1-1; D remains unclear. This CDR3 has 11 amino acids. The V gene lost 1 base and the J gene lost 7 bases, with 4 bases spanning the gap. Germline lookup yields CDR1 MDHEN and CDR2 SYDVKM.

The genes are TRBV2 and TRBJ1-2, with 7 bases matching TRBD1. Per the germline V gene, CDR1 is SNHLY and CDR2 is FYNNEI. Germline trimming cut 1 base from V and 6 bases from J; bases unmatched to any gene: 11. The length of the CDR3 is 16 residues. CDR3 in amino acids: CASSEGRRTGTNGYTF. The CDR3 region has the DNA TGTGCCAGCAGTGAAGGTCGCCGGACAGGTACCAATGGCTACACCTTC.

V gene TRBV5-1 combines with J gene TRBJ1-2, with D hard to call. There are 14 residues in the CDR3. Trimming stripped 4 bases from V and 8 bases from J, with 18 bases between. Germline assignment: CDR1 SGHRS and CDR2 YFSETQ. The CDR3 bases are TGCGCCAGCAGCCCCAAACCCGACATGGGCGGCTACACCTTC. Translating it yields CASSPKPDMGGYTF.

This rearrangement joins TRBV19 to TRBJ1-2; D remains unclear. From germline, CDR1 is LNHDA and CDR2 SQIVND (reference sequence). The CDR3 sequence is 15 residues long. Trimming pared 2 bases from V and 1 base from J, leaving 11 bases between. Here the CDR3 DNA reads TGTGCCAGTAGTATAACCCTGGGCAGTAACTATGGCTACACCTTC. Encoded protein: CASSITLGSNYGYTF.

The chain carries TRBV5-4 and TRBJ1-2; weak D call: TRBD1 (5 bases). Germline V gives CDR1 SGHNT, CDR2 YYREEE (reference sequence). V lost 2 bases to trimming and J lost 6 bases, with 11 bases between them. CDR3 size: 13 residues. The CDR3 DNA follows: TGTGCCAGCAGCTTTTCCCTAGGGGATGGCTACACCTTC. Amino acid sequence: CASSFSLGDGYTF.

The table lists this clone with many counts. The chain combines TRBV19 with TRBJ1-2; 11 nucleotides line up with TRBD1. The CDR3 totals 17 residues. Germline assignment: CDR1 LNHDA and CDR2 SQIVND (reference sequence). The J segment lost 1 base and the V segment lost 4 bases, leaving 8 bases of the junction unmatched. CDR3 DNA: TGTGCCAGTAGTAGTCGGACAGGGGGCGATCGTAACTATGGCTACACCTTC. Encoded protein: CASSSRTGGDRNYGYTF.

This chain uses TRBV13 with TRBJ1-2; 9 bases agree with TRBD1. The germline gives CDR1 PRHDT, CDR2 FYEKMQ (reference sequence). V lost 4 bases and J lost 1; bases outside the gene matches: 7. CDR3 length: 16 amino acids. CDR3 amino acids: CASSYPGTGSNYGYTF. In nucleotides, the CDR3 is TGTGCCAGCAGCTACCCCGGGACAGGGAGTAACTATGGCTACACCTTC.

J is TRBJ1-1 and V is TRBV9, with no clear D. Germline loops: CDR1 SGDLS, CDR2 YYNGEE. This CDR3 spans 12 amino acids. The V and J ends lost 4 bases and 5 bases respectively, with 9 bases between them. The CDR3 DNA follows: TGTGCCAGCAGCCGGGGTGTAACTGAAGCTTTCTTT. Amino acids: CASSRGVTEAFF. Looking up the rest from reference TRBV9 and TRBJ1-1 gives the full variable domain: DSGVTQTPKHLITATGQRVTLRCSPRSGDLSVYWYQQSLDQGLQFLIQYYNGEERAKGNILERFSAQQFPDLHSELNLSSLELGDSALYFCASSRGVTEAFFGQGTRLTVV.

The J gene is TRBJ2-7, the V gene TRBV6-1; no definite D call. V dropped 3 bases and J dropped 2 bases, with 14 bases sitting between them. CDR1 MNHNS and CDR2 SASEGT come from the germline V gene. The length of the CDR3 is 15 residues. CDR3 sequence: CASSDPGTLPYEQYF. CDR3 coding DNA: TGTGCCAGCAGTGACCCAGGCACCCTTCCCTACGAGCAGTACTTC.

DNA for the CDR3: TGTGCCAGCAGCTTCGGGGGGGGGACCCAAGAGACCCAGTACTTC. The encoded protein is CASSFGGGTQETQYF. V usage is TRBV5-8 and J usage is TRBJ2-5, with TRBD2 matching over 8 bases. The CDR3 extends over 15 amino acids. Per the germline V gene, CDR1 is SGHTS and CDR2 is YDEGEE. J lost 1 base, V lost 2 bases, and 4 bases had no gene match.

This chain links TRBV2 with TRBJ1-2, with D perhaps matching TRBD1 (5 bases). Germline loops: CDR1 SNHLY, CDR2 FYNNEI. Trimming shortened V by 6 bases and J by 5 bases, and 16 bases separated the two germline ends. The CDR3 extends over 14 amino acids. The CDR3 spells CASRRQTQSYGYTF. The CDR3 coding sequence is TGTGCCAGCAGAAGACAGACCCAGTCGTATGGCTACACCTTC.

The rearrangement joins TRBV29-1 to TRBJ1-1; 7 nucleotides match TRBD1. V lost 8 bases, J lost 4 bases, and 10 bases stayed unmatched. The CDR3 has 13 residues. CDR1 SQVTM and CDR2 ANQGSEA come from the germline V gene. The CDR3 is CSLREGAATEAFF. CDR3 nucleotides: TGCAGCCTCCGGGAGGGGGCCGCCACTGAAGCTTTCTTT.